This T cell receptor beta chain comes out of a study of blood T cell repertoires in COVID-19. Background on the study: The United States, Italy and Spain supplied acute and convalescent COVID-19 samples. From T cells, B-cell-depleted T cells, or PBMCs came the material, which was cDNA or gDNA.

In the original workflow: Reference gene primer amplification in the assay estimated nucleated cell counts. Method: immunoSEQ multiplex PCR; TCRdb's copy keeps in-frame clones and lacks some. D and trimming come from the DNA, and the V and J calls and clone size come from that table. The sample holds over 200,000 clones, around 80% seen once. This CDR3 is 15 amino acids long. Germline V CDR1 and CDR2: LGHDT, YNNKEL (reference sequence). V lost 2 bases to trimming and J lost 0 bases, with 5 bases between them. The sample was peripheral blood. This chain joins TRBV3-1 (or the pseudogene TRBV3-2) and TRBJ2-6; D unresolved. This receptor was identified in a man aged 35-49 years with active or convalescent COVID-19. CDR3 residues: CASSQRSSGANVLTF. The CDR3 DNA sequence: TGTGCCAGCAGCCAACGGAGCTCTGGGGCCAACGTCCTGACTTTC.